This T cell receptor beta chain was captured in a study of blood T cell repertoires in COVID-19. Study at large: The samples span acute and convalescent COVID-19 from the United States, Italy and Spain. Sample material is recorded as cDNA or gDNA derived from T cells, B-cell-depleted T cells, or PBMCs.

The CDR3 has 15 amino acids. Germline-derived CDR1 and CDR2 are SGDLS and YYNGEE. V was shortened by 4 bases and J by 1 base, with 11 bases between the two germline ends. How the authors handled the data: Reference gene primer amplification yielded estimated nucleated cell counts. Clones were read by immunoSEQ multiplex PCR, and TCRdb kept only the in-frame ones, dropping some. V, J and clone size were drawn from that table, and D and trimming were deduced from the DNA. The table records over 90,000 clones, 70% to 90% of them present only once. The sample consisted of peripheral blood. The chain uses TRBV9 and TRBJ2-2, with a tentative D call TRBD1 (5 bases). The receptor's source is a man in his forties or fifties with active COVID-19. The CDR3 coding sequence is TGTGCCAGCAGCCTTTCCGACAGGAACACCGGGGAGCTGTTTTTT. It is translated as CASSLSDRNTGELFF.